These T cell receptor beta chains were read from a single sample in a study of radiation and T cells in renal cell carcinoma. Assay used: immunoSEQ multiplex PCR; TCRdb lists only in-frame clones, some missing. The sample contains roughly 130,000 clones, nearly 90% of which appear only once. The sequencing used blood, collected from a patient whose treatment included radiotherapy and nephrectomy. Every receptor here comes from a woman between 45 and 65 years old with renal cell carcinoma. Both conserved end residues are part of each CDR3. D genes are given only for firm matches. A row's size may be missing; if present it is once, few, many or a size class.

cdr3_nt: TGTGCCAGCAGCTTAGAGAATCTTAACACCGGGGAGCTGTTTTTT; cdr3_aa: CASSLENLNTGELFF; clone_size: .; j_call: TRBJ2-2; d_call: .; v_call: TRBV7-2
cdr3_nt: TGTGCCTGGAGTGTACGGTCCGACATGGGGGGTCAGCCCCAGCATTTT; cdr3_aa: CAWSVRSDMGGQPQHF; clone_size: .; j_call: TRBJ1-5; d_call: .; v_call: TRBV30
cdr3_nt: TGTGCCAGCAAAGGGGGTTTGGAGCAGCCCCAGCATTTT; cdr3_aa: CASKGGLEQPQHF; clone_size: .; j_call: TRBJ1-5; d_call: .; v_call: TRBV6-1
cdr3_nt: TGTGCCAGCAGCTACGGTCCATCGCCCAATGAGCAGTTCTTC; cdr3_aa: CASSYGPSPNEQFF; clone_size: once; j_call: TRBJ2-1; d_call: .; v_call: TRBV9
cdr3_nt: TGTGCCAGCAGCTCAGGGGCGGGGGAAAAACTGTTTTTT; cdr3_aa: CASSSGAGEKLFF; clone_size: once; j_call: TRBJ1-4; d_call: .; v_call: TRBV7-6
cdr3_nt: TGTGCCAGCAGCTTAAATTCAGTCAATGAGCAGTTCTTC; cdr3_aa: CASSLNSVNEQFF; clone_size: .; j_call: TRBJ2-1; d_call: .; v_call: TRBV11-2
cdr3_nt: TGTGCCAGTAGTCTCAGAACGTCCTCCTCTGGAAACACCATATATTTT; cdr3_aa: CASSLRTSSSGNTIYF; clone_size: .; j_call: TRBJ1-3; d_call: .; v_call: TRBV19
cdr3_nt: TGTGCCAGCAGTGAATGGGGCAGGGGGAAGGAAACCCTCCACTTT; cdr3_aa: CASSEWGRGKETLHF; clone_size: .; j_call: TRBJ1-6; d_call: TRBD1; v_call: TRBV25-1
cdr3_nt: TGTGCCAGCAGCCATCTTGACACCGGGGAGCTGTTTTTT; cdr3_aa: CASSHLDTGELFF; clone_size: .; j_call: TRBJ2-2; d_call: .; v_call: TRBV14
cdr3_nt: TGTGCCAGCAGTAAAAGGATTGTTAGACAGGGGAACACCGGGGAGCTGTTTTTT; cdr3_aa: CASSKRIVRQGNTGELFF; clone_size: .; j_call: TRBJ2-2; d_call: TRBD1; v_call: TRBV2
cdr3_nt: TGCGCCAGCAGCTTGGCCCGGTCGTTTGGCGGGGGGACTAACACCGGGGAGCTGTTTTTT; cdr3_aa: CASSLARSFGGGTNTGELFF; clone_size: .; j_call: TRBJ2-2; d_call: TRBD2; v_call: TRBV5-1
cdr3_nt: TGTGCCAGCAGCTTTCGGGGGATCGGGGAGCTGTTTTTT; cdr3_aa: CASSFRGIGELFF; clone_size: .; j_call: TRBJ2-2; d_call: .; v_call: TRBV5-8
cdr3_nt: TGTGCCAGCAGCGGCGGGACAGGGGGCAATGAGCAGTTCTTC; cdr3_aa: CASSGGTGGNEQFF; clone_size: .; j_call: TRBJ2-1; d_call: TRBD1; v_call: TRBV9
cdr3_nt: TGCGCCAGCAGTGAGTCTTCCGGGGACAATTCACCCCTCCACTTT; cdr3_aa: CASSESSGDNSPLHF; clone_size: few; j_call: TRBJ1-6; d_call: .; v_call: TRBV10-1
cdr3_nt: TGTGCCATCAACGACCTCAGGAACACTGAAGCTTTCTTT; cdr3_aa: CAINDLRNTEAFF; clone_size: .; j_call: TRBJ1-1; d_call: .; v_call: TRBV10-3
cdr3_nt: TGCAGCCTCCGAGGGCAGTACACAGATACGCAGTATTTT; cdr3_aa: CSLRGQYTDTQYF; clone_size: .; j_call: TRBJ2-3; d_call: .; v_call: TRBV29-1
cdr3_nt: TGTGCCTGGAGTGTACAGGGTGATCAGCCCCAGCATTTT; cdr3_aa: CAWSVQGDQPQHF; clone_size: .; j_call: TRBJ1-5; d_call: .; v_call: TRBV30
cdr3_nt: TGTGCCAGCGGGATCCAAGAGACCCAGTACTTC; cdr3_aa: CASGIQETQYF; clone_size: .; j_call: TRBJ2-5; d_call: .; v_call: TRBV6-5
cdr3_nt: TGTGCCAGCTCACCAGACAGGGGGCGAGGGGGCAATCAGCCCCAGCATTTT; cdr3_aa: CASSPDRGRGGNQPQHF; clone_size: .; j_call: TRBJ1-5; d_call: TRBD1; v_call: TRBV18
cdr3_nt: TGTGCCAGCAGTGAATACGGGACAGAGGAGGGTGAAGCTTTCTTT; cdr3_aa: CASSEYGTEEGEAFF; clone_size: .; j_call: TRBJ1-1; d_call: TRBD1; v_call: TRBV25-1
cdr3_nt: TGTGCCAGTAGCCCAGACAGGGGGGAGGCAGATACGCAGTATTTT; cdr3_aa: CASSPDRGEADTQYF; clone_size: .; j_call: TRBJ2-3; d_call: TRBD1; v_call: TRBV19
cdr3_nt: TGCAGCGTTGAAGTCTCAGGTGAAAAACTGTTTTTT; cdr3_aa: CSVEVSGEKLFF; clone_size: .; j_call: TRBJ1-4; d_call: .; v_call: TRBV29-1
cdr3_nt: TGTGCCAGCAGCGTAGGCGGATCGTGGACCCAGTACTTC; cdr3_aa: CASSVGGSWTQYF; clone_size: .; j_call: TRBJ2-5; d_call: .; v_call: TRBV9
cdr3_nt: TGTGCCAGCGGGGATTATAATTCACCCCTCCACTTT; cdr3_aa: CASGDYNSPLHF; clone_size: .; j_call: TRBJ1-6; d_call: .; v_call: TRBV6-6
cdr3_nt: TGCGCCAGCAGCTTTAACTTCGTTTCTGGAAACACCATATATTTT; cdr3_aa: CASSFNFVSGNTIYF; clone_size: .; j_call: TRBJ1-3; d_call: .; v_call: TRBV5-1
cdr3_nt: TGTGCCTGGAGGAGCGGGACAGGGGTTTCACCCCTCCACTTT; cdr3_aa: CAWRSGTGVSPLHF; clone_size: .; j_call: TRBJ1-6; d_call: TRBD1; v_call: TRBV30
cdr3_nt: TGTGCCAGTAGTCTTTCTGGGGGGGGTTCCGATACGCAGTATTTT; cdr3_aa: CASSLSGGGSDTQYF; clone_size: .; j_call: TRBJ2-3; d_call: TRBD2; v_call: TRBV19
cdr3_nt: TGTGCCAGCAGCGTTTCAGTAGGAGCGGGGGGGGCAGATACGCAGTATTTT; cdr3_aa: CASSVSVGAGGADTQYF; clone_size: .; j_call: TRBJ2-3; d_call: TRBD2; v_call: TRBV9
cdr3_nt: TGTGCCAGCAGGACTAGCGGGGCCCAAGAGACCCAGTACTTC; cdr3_aa: CASRTSGAQETQYF; clone_size: .; j_call: TRBJ2-5; d_call: TRBD2; v_call: TRBV6-6
cdr3_nt: TGTGCCAGCAGCCCCCCCGGACAGTACAACAATGAGCAGTTCTTC; cdr3_aa: CASSPPGQYNNEQFF; clone_size: .; j_call: TRBJ2-1; d_call: .; v_call: TRBV11-2
cdr3_nt: TGTGCCAGCAGCCAAGTTTTGACGGGGCTGGAGACCCAGTACTTC; cdr3_aa: CASSQVLTGLETQYF; clone_size: .; j_call: TRBJ2-5; d_call: .; v_call: TRBV14
cdr3_nt: TGTGCCAGCACCTCCCAAGGACAGGCGAACACCATATATTTT; cdr3_aa: CASTSQGQANTIYF; clone_size: .; j_call: TRBJ1-3; d_call: TRBD1; v_call: TRBV9
cdr3_nt: TGCGCCAGCAGCCCGCGCGTCGCGGGAGCACAAGAGACCCAGTACTTC; cdr3_aa: CASSPRVAGAQETQYF; clone_size: .; j_call: TRBJ2-5; d_call: TRBD2; v_call: TRBV5-1
cdr3_nt: TGTGCCACCGAAACCCCTGGATATTCCGAAAAACTGTTTTTT; cdr3_aa: CATETPGYSEKLFF; clone_size: .; j_call: TRBJ1-4; d_call: .; v_call: TRBV6-1
cdr3_nt: TGCGCCAGCAGCCAAGATCTCGGGACTAGCGGGGAAGGCGAGCAGTACTTC; cdr3_aa: CASSQDLGTSGEGEQYF; clone_size: .; j_call: TRBJ2-7; d_call: TRBD2; v_call: TRBV4-3